The T cell receptor (beta chain) described here comes from a study of beta chain features in type 1 diabetes. General study points: VDJ junctions from type 1 diabetes patients carried fewer insertions and larger deletions. There was a moderate but significant shortening of TCRB CDR3s in all four CD4+ subsets of Type 1 diabetes patients. Still unanswered here is whether HLA type influences TCRB rearrangement.

Blood was collected once per donor into heparin, averaging around 120 mL. There are a few counts of this clone. Antigen unknown. The investigators reverse transcribed all of the isolated RNA, so they sequenced expressed TCRB transcripts. Data came from immunoSEQ multiplex PCR; TCRdb stores just in-frame clones and leaves some out. The sample holds about 230,000 clones, over 7.5% seen once. Unmatched junction bases numbered 5, after V lost 1 base and J lost 5 bases. The CDR3 is 17 residues long. Germline V gives CDR1 LNHNV, CDR2 YYDKDF (reference sequence). The source material was naive CD4+ T cells from blood. V is TRBV15 and J is TRBJ1-6, with TRBD1 identical over 10 bases. The TCR was taken from a woman aged 18-35 years in good health. Here the CDR3 DNA reads TGTGCCACCAGCAGAGGGGACAGGGGATGGCATAATTCACCCCTCCACTTT. As protein: CATSRGDRGWHNSPLHF. Variable domain in full (rest from reference TRBV15 and TRBJ1-6): DAMVIQNPRYQVTQFGKPVTLSCSQTLNHNVMYWYQQKSSQAPKLLFHYYDKDFNNEADTPDNFQSRRPNTSFCFLDIRSPGLGDTAMYLCATSRGDRGWHNSPLHFGNGTRLTVT.